This TCR beta chain was obtained from a study of read filtering for tumor transcriptome and immune sequencing. On the study more broadly: Per sample, TCR-region reads ranged about 4 to 11 million by IR-seq, 85 to 1273 by RNA-seq.

CDR1 and CDR2 from the germline V gene are SGHDT and YYEEEE. The trim removed 4 bases at V and 5 bases at J, leaving 11 bases unmatched. This CDR3 spans 18 amino acids. Study conclusions and caveats: The sorted CD138-negative fraction was a mixed bone marrow immune population, not purified T cells.

The library was built from 400 ng RNA with molecular barcoded adaptors for alpha/delta and beta/gamma chains. In TCRdb, the reads were re-called with MiXCR into one record per CDR3 protein. This sample has 49,000 or so distinct CDR3 sequences; approximately 12% occur once, and the top ten carry roughly 15%. Worth noting for this clonotype: The antigen remains undetermined. No conserved phenylalanine or tryptophan ends this CDR3, so it is likely a read error.

Sequenced: a population of CD138-negative cells sorted from bone marrow. J is TRBJ2-2 and V is TRBV5-6, with TRBD2 matching 13 bases. The TCR originated in a donor at least 40 years old with multiple myeloma. Written as DNA, the CDR3 is TGTGCCAGCAGCCCCGGGACTAGCGGGACCTGGGGGACCGGGGAGCTGTTTTCT. This codes for CASSPGTSGTWGTGELFS.